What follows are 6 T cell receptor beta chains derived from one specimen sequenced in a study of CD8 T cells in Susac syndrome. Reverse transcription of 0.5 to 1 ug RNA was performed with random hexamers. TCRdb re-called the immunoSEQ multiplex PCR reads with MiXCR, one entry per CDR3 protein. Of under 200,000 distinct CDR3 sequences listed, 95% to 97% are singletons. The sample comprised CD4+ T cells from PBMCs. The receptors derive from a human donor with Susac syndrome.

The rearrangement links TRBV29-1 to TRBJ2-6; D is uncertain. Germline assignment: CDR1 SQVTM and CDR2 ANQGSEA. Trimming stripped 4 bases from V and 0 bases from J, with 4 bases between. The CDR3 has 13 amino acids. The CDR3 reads CSVVRSGANVLTF. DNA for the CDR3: TGCAGCGTTGTACGCTCTGGGGCCAACGTCCTGACTTTC.

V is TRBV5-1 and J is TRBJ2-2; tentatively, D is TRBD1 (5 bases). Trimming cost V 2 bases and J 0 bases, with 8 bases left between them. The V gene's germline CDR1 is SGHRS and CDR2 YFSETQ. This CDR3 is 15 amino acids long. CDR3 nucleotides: TGCGCCAGCAGCTTTGCAGGGTCGAACACCGGGGAGCTGTTTTTT. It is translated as CASSFAGSNTGELFF. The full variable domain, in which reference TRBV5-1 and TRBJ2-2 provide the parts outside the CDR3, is KAGVTQTPRYLIKTRGQQVTLSCSPISGHRSVSWYQQTPGQGLQFLFEYFSETQRNKGNFPGRFSGRQFSNSRSEMNVSTLELGDSALYLCASSFAGSNTGELFFGEGSRLTVL.

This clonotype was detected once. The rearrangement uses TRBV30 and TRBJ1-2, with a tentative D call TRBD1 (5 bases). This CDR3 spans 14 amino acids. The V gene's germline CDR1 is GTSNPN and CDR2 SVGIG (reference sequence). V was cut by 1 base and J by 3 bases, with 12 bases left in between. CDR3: CAWSDARDDYGYTF. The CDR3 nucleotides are TGTGCCTGGAGTGACGCCAGGGATGACTATGGCTACACCTTC. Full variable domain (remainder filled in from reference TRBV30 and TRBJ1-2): SQTIHQWPATLVQPVGSPLSLECTVEGTSNPNLYWYRQAAGRGLQLLFYSVGIGQISSEVPQNLSASRPQDRQFILSSKKLLLSDSGFYLCAWSDARDDYGYTFGSGTRLTVV.

The CDR3: CASSQAASPGGGYTF. In DNA, the CDR3 is TGTGCCAGCAGCCAAGCGGCCAGCCCTGGGGGCGGCTACACCTTC. The chain carries TRBV14 and TRBJ1-2; possible D gene TRBD1, 6 bases. Trimming pared 1 base from V and 8 bases from J, leaving 17 bases between. Looked up from germline, CDR1 is SGHDN and CDR2 is FVKESK. This CDR3 has 15 residues.

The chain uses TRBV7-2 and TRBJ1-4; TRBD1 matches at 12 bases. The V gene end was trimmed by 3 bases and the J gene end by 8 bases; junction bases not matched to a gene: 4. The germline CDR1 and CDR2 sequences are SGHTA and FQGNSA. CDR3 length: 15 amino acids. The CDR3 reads CASSFRDRGREKLFF. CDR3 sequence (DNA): TGTGCCAGCAGCTTCCGGGACAGGGGGCGAGAAAAACTGTTTTTT.

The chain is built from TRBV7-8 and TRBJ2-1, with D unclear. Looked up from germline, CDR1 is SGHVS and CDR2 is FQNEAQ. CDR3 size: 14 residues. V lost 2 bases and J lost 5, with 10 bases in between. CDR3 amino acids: CASSLRLQDNEQFF. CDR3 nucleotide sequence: TGTGCCAGCAGCTTAAGACTGCAAGACAATGAGCAGTTCTTC.